A single sample is the source of the 27 T cell receptor beta chains below, sequenced in a study of CD8+ T cells in alopecia areata. Reverse transcribed after extraction, RNA yielded cDNA as the sequencing template. Only in-frame clones appear in the TCRdb table, and some are missing; sequencing was by immunoSEQ multiplex PCR. The data show a few hundred thousand clones, with more than 55% seen just once and 4% to 6% held by the top ten. The sample was CD8+ T cells sorted from blood. The receptor set was obtained from a human donor in good health.

This clone was counted between two and nine times. The chain has TRBV27 and TRBJ2-1, with D hard to call. The CDR3 covers 15 residues. Germline V gene sequence: CDR1 MNHEY, CDR2 SMNVEV (reference sequence). V gave up 5 bases and J gave up 1 base, with 12 bases separating them. The CDR3 loop reads CASSPWVESYNEQFF. For the CDR3, the DNA is TGTGCCAGCAGTCCGTGGGTTGAGTCCTACAATGAGCAGTTCTTC.

The chain couples TRBV28 to TRBJ2-5; D is unclear. CDR1 and CDR2 (germline): MDHEN, SYDVKM. CDR3 size: 14 residues. V dropped 1 base and J dropped 1 base, with 7 bases sitting between them. Written as DNA, the CDR3 is TGTGCCAGCAGTTTATACAGATTCCAAGAGACCCAGTACTTC. Translating it yields CASSLYRFQETQYF.

The J gene is TRBJ1-2, the V gene TRBV30, with no clear D. This CDR3 is built from 11 residues. Germline loops: CDR1 GTSNPN, CDR2 SVGIG (reference sequence). CDR3 protein: CGAGWNYGYTF. In DNA form, the CDR3 reads TGTGGGGCCGGGTGGAACTATGGCTACACCTTC. The whole variable domain, remainder taken from reference TRBV30 and TRBJ1-2, is SQTIHQWPATLVQPVGSPLSLECTVEGTSNPNLYWYRQAAGRGLQLLFYSVGIGQISSEVPQNLSASRPQDRQFILSSKKLLLSDSGFYLCGAGWNYGYTFGSGTRLTVV.

This clone was recorded a few times. The chain employs TRBV7-9 and TRBJ2-3; D uncertain. From germline, CDR1 is SEHNR and CDR2 FQNEAQ (reference sequence). V lost 6 bases and J lost 0, with 16 bases in between. This CDR3 region has 16 residues. The CDR3 protein is CASSLSVVASTDTQYF. In DNA, the CDR3 is TGTGCCAGCAGTTTATCCGTCGTTGCTAGCACAGATACGCAGTATTTT.

The chain is built from TRBV7-6 and TRBJ2-6; TRBD1 matches at 7 bases. The CDR3 spans 18 residues. In germline, CDR1 is SGHVS, CDR2 FNYEAQ. V shed 4 bases, J shed 0 bases, and the junction held 9 bases outside the gene matches. CDR3 nucleotides: TGTGCCAGCAGCTCCCATTCGGGACAGAGCTCTGGGGCCAACGTCCTGACTTTC. It encodes CASSSHSGQSSGANVLTF. Drawing the rest from reference TRBV7-6 and TRBJ2-6, the complete variable domain is GAGVSQSPRYKVTKRGQDVALRCDPISGHVSLYWYRQALGQGPEFLTYFNYEAQQDKSGLPNDRFSAERPEGSISTLTIQRTEQRDSAMYRCASSSHSGQSSGANVLTFGAGSRLTVL.

The chain uses TRBV7-6 and TRBJ2-7; D call uncertain. Looked up from germline, CDR1 is SGHVS and CDR2 is FNYEAQ. Trimming stripped 0 bases from V and 0 bases from J, with 9 bases between. The CDR3 has 15 amino acids. CDR3 amino acids: CASSLAAGGSYEQYF. In nucleotides, the CDR3 is TGTGCCAGCAGCTTAGCGGCCGGTGGCTCCTACGAGCAGTACTTC.

This clone has just a few counts. The chain employs TRBV5-6 and TRBJ2-1; 9 bases line up with TRBD2. With V trimmed by 4 bases and J by 6 bases, 2 bases remained unmatched. This CDR3 region has 13 residues. Germline lookup yields CDR1 SGHDT and CDR2 YYEEEE. The CDR3 loop reads CASSPTSGNEQFF. CDR3 nucleotides: TGTGCCAGCAGCCCGACTAGCGGCAATGAGCAGTTCTTC.

The chain joins TRBV4-1 to TRBJ2-7; 7 bases match TRBD1. Looked up from germline, CDR1 is MGHRA and CDR2 is YSYEKL. V shed 0 bases and J 6 bases; nucleotides not matched to a gene: 8. The CDR3 has 15 residues. CDR3 sequence (DNA): TGCGCCAGCAGCCAAGAACCAGGGGGATTCGTCGAGCAGTACTTC. Its translation is CASSQEPGGFVEQYF.

This clone was counted only a few times. The chain employs TRBV5-4 and TRBJ2-7; TRBD1 matches at 9 bases. The CDR3 is 15 amino acids. In germline, CDR1 is SGHNT, CDR2 YYREEE (reference sequence). V shed 3 bases, J shed 1 base, and the junction held 5 bases outside the gene matches. The CDR3 DNA reads TGTGCCAGCAGCTGGGGTGGACAGGGGTCCTACGAGCAGTACTTC. This gives the protein CASSWGGQGSYEQYF.

The genes are TRBV5-1 and TRBJ1-2, with unresolved D. The CDR3 runs to 12 residues. The germline V gene encodes CDR1 SGHRS and CDR2 YFSETQ. V lost 6 bases, J lost 8 bases, and 14 bases lay in between. As DNA, the CDR3 is TGCGCCAGCACCTCCCGTGGAGGGGGCTACACCTTC. Its translation is CASTSRGGGYTF.

The genes are TRBV27 and TRBJ2-2; D possibly corresponds to TRBD2 (5 bases). Trimming removed 4 bases at V and 9 bases at J, with 12 bases between. The CDR3 has 13 amino acids. CDR1 and CDR2 from the germline V gene are MNHEY and SMNVEV (reference sequence). CDR3 coding DNA: TGTGCCAGCAGTTCCCTACTAGGAAGGGAGCTGTTTTTT. It specifies CASSSLLGRELFF.

J is TRBJ1-2 and V is TRBV25-1; D gene uncertain. This CDR3 contains 11 residues. V was pared by 5 bases and J by 4 bases, with 5 bases between. Germline CDR1 MGHDK, CDR2 SYGVNS. The CDR3 spells CASSYVYGYTF. The CDR3 bases are TGTGCCAGCAGTTATGTCTATGGCTACACCTTC.

The chain recombines TRBV15 with TRBJ2-7, with D perhaps being TRBD1 or TRBD2 (5 bases each). The germline gives CDR1 LNHNV, CDR2 YYDKDF (reference sequence). This CDR3 has 15 residues. With 0 bases removed from V and 0 bases from J, the gap between germline ends came to 9 bases. The chain's CDR3 is CATSRDWGSSYEQYF. For the CDR3, the DNA is TGTGCCACCAGCAGAGATTGGGGGTCCTCCTACGAGCAGTACTTC.

The chain combines TRBV9 with TRBJ2-5, with 12 bases fitting TRBD2. Germline V lookup: CDR1 SGDLS, CDR2 YYNGEE. Germline trimming cut 1 base from V and 7 bases from J; bases unmatched to any gene: 2. There are 14 residues in the CDR3. The CDR3 spells CASSVSGLAGTQYF. The CDR3 DNA sequence: TGTGCCAGCAGCGTATCGGGACTAGCGGGGACCCAGTACTTC.

The gene calls are TRBV5-1 and TRBJ1-1; D call uncertain. The CDR3 runs to 13 residues. The germline V gene has CDR1 SGHRS and CDR2 YFSETQ. V was cut by 2 bases and J by 1 base, with 6 bases left in between. The CDR3 DNA is TGCGCCAGCAGCTTTCGGGAGAACACTGAAGCTTTCTTT. Translated, it gives CASSFRENTEAFF.

This chain joins TRBV27 and TRBJ1-5; D perhaps matches TRBD1 (5 bases). The germline V and J ends were trimmed by 8 bases and 5 bases, with 13 bases remaining between them. This CDR3 has 13 amino acids. The germline V gene has CDR1 MNHEY and CDR2 SMNVEV (reference sequence). Here the CDR3 DNA reads TGTGCCAGCGGTTCGGGGCCCTATCAGCCCCAGCATTTT. Translating gives CASGSGPYQPQHF.

The chain is built from TRBV7-3 and TRBJ2-1; D is uncertain. The CDR3 is 13 residues long. Germline V CDR1 and CDR2: SGHTA, FQGTGA. The V end was cut by 0 bases, the J end by 7 bases, with 7 bases between. In DNA form, the CDR3 reads TGTGCCAGCAGCTTAACGTTAGGGAATGAGCAGTTCTTC. Encoded protein: CASSLTLGNEQFF.

The CDR3 coding sequence is TGTGCCAGCAGCGATTGGGACAGGGTGGACTATGGCTACACCTTC. It encodes CASSDWDRVDYGYTF. This rearrangement joins TRBV13 to TRBJ1-2; TRBD1 matches 9 bases. The germline CDR1 and CDR2 sequences are PRHDT and FYEKMQ (reference sequence). CDR3 size: 15 residues. Trimming removed 5 bases from V and 3 bases from J; junction bases left unmatched: 7.

The V gene is TRBV7-9, the J gene TRBJ2-2; 8 nucleotides align to TRBD2. Trimming at V came to 7 bases and at J to 3 bases, leaving 13 bases not matched to a gene. The germline gives CDR1 SEHNR, CDR2 FQNEAQ (reference sequence). This CDR3 has 17 residues. CDR3 DNA sequence: TGTGCCAGCACCCCTTTCGGCGGGGGGCCCGACACCGGGGAGCTGTTTTTT. Residues: CASTPFGGGPDTGELFF.

J is TRBJ2-5 and V is TRBV28; 7 positions agree with TRBD2. V trimming: 6 bases; J trimming: 5 bases; junction bases outside the gene matches: 18. CDR1 and CDR2 (germline): MDHEN, SYDVKM. This CDR3 has 17 residues. As DNA, the CDR3 is TGTGCCAGCAGGGCCCTTAACCCAGCGGGGTTGGTGGAGACCCAGTACTTC. This encodes CASRALNPAGLVETQYF.

The chain carries TRBV5-6 and TRBJ1-1, with D possibly matching TRBD1 (5 bases). Germline CDR1 reads SGHDT; CDR2 reads YYEEEE. There are 14 residues in the CDR3. The V end was cut by 0 bases, the J end by 4 bases, with 10 bases between. The DNA of the CDR3 is TGTGCCAGCAGCTTGGTACAGGAGGGCACTGAAGCTTTCTTT. It encodes CASSLVQEGTEAFF.

This clone showed up just a few times. V usage is TRBV29-1 and J usage is TRBJ2-5; 7 bases line up with TRBD2. V dropped 0 bases and J dropped 5; count of bases not matched to a gene: 6. From germline, CDR1 is SQVTM and CDR2 ANQGSEA. This CDR3 has 14 residues. CDR3 sequence (DNA): TGCAGCGTTGAAGATCTCCAACTAGCGGAGACCCAGTACTTC. Its translation is CSVEDLQLAETQYF. The full variable domain, its missing parts supplied by reference TRBV29-1 and TRBJ2-5, is SAVISQKPSRDICQRGTSLTIQCQVDSQVTMMFWYRQQPGQSLTLIATANQGSEATYESGFVIDKFPISRPNLTFSTLTVSNMSPEDSSIYLCSVEDLQLAETQYFGPGTRLLVL.

The CDR3 reads CASSPISGTTDTQYF. In DNA, the CDR3 is TGCGCCAGCAGCCCTATTAGCGGGACCACAGATACGCAGTATTTT. V usage is TRBV5-1 and J usage is TRBJ2-3, with 8 bases lining up with TRBD2. The V and J ends lost 4 bases and 2 bases, in that order; junction bases with no gene match: 6. Looked up from germline, CDR1 is SGHRS and CDR2 is YFSETQ. The CDR3 consists of 15 residues. Drawing the rest from reference TRBV5-1 and TRBJ2-3, the complete variable domain is KAGVTQTPRYLIKTRGQQVTLSCSPISGHRSVSWYQQTPGQGLQFLFEYFSETQRNKGNFPGRFSGRQFSNSRSEMNVSTLELGDSALYLCASSPISGTTDTQYFGPGTRLTVL.

This clone was seen a few times. This chain connects TRBV6-6 to TRBJ1-5; tentatively, D is TRBD1 (5 bases). CDR1 is MNHNY and CDR2 is SVGAGI in the germline V gene (reference sequence). The CDR3 runs to 15 residues. The ends were cut back, 0 bases at V and 0 bases at J, with 6 bases in the middle. The CDR3 nucleotides read TGTGCCAGCAGTTACTCTGACAGTAGCAATCAGCCCCAGCATTTT. It specifies CASSYSDSSNQPQHF.

V is TRBV9 and J is TRBJ2-5, with a tentative D call TRBD2 (6 bases). Germline CDR1 SGDLS, CDR2 YYNGEE. V shed 1 base and J shed 0 bases, with 7 bases lying between them. This CDR3 has 14 residues. DNA of the CDR3: TGTGCCAGCAGCGTATGGGGGGACCAAGAGACCCAGTACTTC. Amino acid sequence: CASSVWGDQETQYF.

The V call is TRBV7-9, the J call TRBJ2-7; D is undetermined. The V gene lost 6 bases and the J gene lost 0 bases, with 18 bases spanning the gap. This CDR3 spans 16 amino acids. Germline V gene data show CDR1 as SEHNR and CDR2 as FQNEAQ (reference sequence). CDR3 loop: CASSSPGKFLSYEQYF. DNA for the CDR3: TGTGCCAGCAGTAGTCCAGGCAAATTCCTCTCCTACGAGCAGTACTTC.

This chain joins TRBV4-1 and TRBJ2-7; 9 bases fit TRBD1. Looked up from germline, CDR1 is MGHRA and CDR2 is YSYEKL. The ends lost 3 bases at V and 4 bases at J; junction bases unmatched: 10. CDR3 length: 16 amino acids. This CDR3 is CASSQEGQGSIYEQYF. DNA for the CDR3: TGCGCCAGCAGCCAGGAGGGACAGGGAAGTATTTACGAGCAGTACTTC.